This T cell receptor (beta chain) was observed in a study of spatial heterogeneity in lung cancer. From the 5' RACE reads, TCRdb called clonotypes with MiXCR, one entry per CDR3 protein. Here the sample spans approximately 10,000 distinct CDR3 sequences, 15% to 20% being singletons. Germline CDR1 MDHEN, CDR2 SYDVKM. With 10 bases removed from V and 2 bases from J, the gap between germline ends came to 16 bases. This CDR3 comprises 14 residues. The time point was: sample taken at primary tumor resection. Whole RNA from tumor, nontumor lung or frozen PBMC was sequenced unsorted. The sequencing here drew on PBMCs, taken at surgery. This receptor was obtained from a male donor with early-stage non-small cell lung cancer. The chain has TRBV28 and TRBJ2-3, with D possibly being TRBD1 or TRBD2 (5 bases each). The CDR3 DNA is TGTGCCACCACGAGGGGATGGGTCACAGATACGCAGTATTTT. Its protein is CATTRGWVTDTQYF.